This TCR beta chain is drawn from a study of T cell changes during pregnancy in multiple sclerosis. This CDR3 comprises 14 residues. In germline, CDR1 is SGHVS, CDR2 FNYEAQ. J gave up 8 bases and V 5 bases, and 9 bases lay outside the gene matches. Measured with immunoSEQ multiplex PCR; TCRdb has only the in-frame clones, and not every one. The top ten hold 2.6% of the sample, which has 70,000 to 85,000 clones, under 95% seen once. Sequenced material: peripheral blood, taken before pregnancy. V and J are TRBV7-6 and TRBJ2-5, with 9 bases identical to TRBD2. The receptor was derived from a female donor with multiple sclerosis, enrolled in a pregnancy study. The CDR3 DNA reads as TGTGCCAGCAGCAGGCGGGAGCGGGAGGCAACCCAGTACTTC. Translating it yields CASSRREREATQYF.